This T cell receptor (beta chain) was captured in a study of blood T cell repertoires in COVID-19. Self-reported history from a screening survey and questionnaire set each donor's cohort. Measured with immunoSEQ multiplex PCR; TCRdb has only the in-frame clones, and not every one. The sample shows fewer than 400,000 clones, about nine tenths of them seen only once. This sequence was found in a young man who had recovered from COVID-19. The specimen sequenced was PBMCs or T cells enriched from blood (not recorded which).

CDR3 loop: CASSEPAGGIFKYGYTF. The CDR3, as DNA: TGTGCCAGCAGTGAACCTGCGGGGGGCATATTTAAGTATGGCTACACCTTC. The V call is TRBV6-1, the J call TRBJ1-2; TRBD1 might be the D (6 bases). V was trimmed by 2 bases and J by 5 bases, leaving 21 bases between them. In germline, CDR1 is MNHNS, CDR2 SASEGT. The CDR3 runs 17 residues.